This T cell receptor beta chain was observed in a study of B cell selection in AIRE deficiency. Remarks on this clone: No antigen is known for it.

CDR3 length: 14 residues. Germline V CDR1 and CDR2: SGHTA, FQGTGA. V shed 2 bases, J shed 7 bases, and the junction held 4 bases outside the gene matches. The sorted conventional CD4 T cells were gated as CD4+CD127+. The repertoire was sequenced with immunoSEQ multiplex PCR; TCRdb's copy has only in-frame clones and lacks some. Seen here are about 25,000 clones, about 96% observed once, and the top ten hold roughly 0.2%. Whole-study results and caveats: Only TCRbeta was sequenced; about 37% of shared healthy Treg sequences appeared in Tconv. In TCRBV usage, CDR3 length and diversity, patient Tconv and Treg cells matched healthy donors. Only 9.3% of 3,500 to 4,500 shared Treg sequences were patient-specific; 31.6% healthy-specific.

The chain links TRBV7-3 to TRBJ2-1; 8 positions match TRBD2. Source material: CD4+CD127+ conventional T cells sorted from PBMCs. The receptor comes from a human donor in good health. Here the CDR3 DNA reads TGTGCCAGCAGCTTACTAGCGGGTAGAAATGAGCAGTTCTTC. Its protein is CASSLLAGRNEQFF.